What follows describes a single TCR beta chain. With random hexamers, reverse transcription was performed on about 0.5 to 1 ug of RNA. TCRdb independently ran MiXCR on the immunoSEQ multiplex PCR reads; one entry per CDR3 protein. The table records 150,000 to 200,000 distinct CDR3 sequences, roughly 93% of them present only once. This entry belongs to a study of CD8 T cells in Susac syndrome. The CDR3 runs to 15 residues. CDR1 is SNHLY, CDR2 FYNNEI, per germline. The V gene end was trimmed by 4 bases and the J gene end by 6 bases; junction bases not matched to a gene: 6. TCR beta sequencing was performed on blood CD8+ and CD4+ T cells.

The sequenced material came from CD4+ T cells from PBMCs. This receptor was obtained from a human donor in good health. The chain links TRBV2 to TRBJ2-2, with 9 nucleotides matching TRBD2. In DNA, the CDR3 is TGTGCCAGCAGTGCCCGCGGGGGGGCCCCCGGGGAGCTGTTTTTT. Its translation is CASSARGGAPGELFF.